This TCR beta chain was documented in a study of T cells in Graves' hyperthyroidism and ophthalmopathy. Overall study context: Before treatment of any kind, peripheral blood was taken at initial diagnosis.

TCR beta CDR3 region amplification was performed from RNA transcripts. TCR CDR3 underwent first-round RT-PCR with the HTBI primer set. TCRdb called the multiplex PCR reads again in MiXCR, with one record for every CDR3 protein. Among 300,000 or so distinct CDR3 sequences listed, 15% to 20% were seen once. The CDR3 loop spans 14 amino acids. Germline values: CDR1 DFQATT, CDR2 SNEGSKA (reference sequence). V trimming: 3 bases; J trimming: 5 bases; junction bases outside the gene matches: 5. This clonotype appeared many times. Specimen: blood. The rearrangement links TRBV20-1 to TRBJ2-1; 9 positions agree with TRBD1. This sequence was found in a man in his thirties or forties with Graves' hyperthyroidism. CDR3 sequence reads: CSARDRGPDNEQFF. CDR3 in DNA: TGCAGTGCTAGGGACAGGGGCCCCGACAATGAGCAGTTCTTC.